A selection of T cell receptor beta chains follows, all from one sample in a study of glioma-infiltrating T cells. TCRdb reprocessed the multiplex PCR reads with MiXCR, giving one entry per CDR3 protein. The table shows around 97,000 distinct CDR3 sequences, with under 30% occurring only once. Sequencing was carried out using glioma tissue, nonneoplastic brain tissue, or PBMCs (not recorded which). These receptors were taken from a human donor with low-grade glioma or glioblastoma, undergoing nonglioma brain surgery, or in good health (not recorded which). Each CDR3 is given with its conserved first and last residue. Each record gives: D gene, clone size, J gene, V gene, CDR3 DNA, CDR3 protein. D genes are given only for firm matches. Expanded clones are given a class, and other clones once, few, many or no size at all.

- many TRBJ2-3 TRBV14 TGTGCCAGCAGCCAAGGCTACCAGGGGTATACGCAGTATTTT CASSQGYQGYTQYF
TRBD1 - TRBJ1-2 TRBV10-3 TGTGCCATCAGACCGACAGGGCTCGGCTATGTCTACACCTTC CAIRPTGLGYVYTF
- many TRBJ2-3 TRBV6-1 TGTGCCAGCAGTTCGCCCAGCGAGGCTACCGATACGCAGTATTTT CASSSPSEATDTQYF
- few TRBJ2-1 TRBV19 TGTGCCAGTAGTAAGACGGACCGAACCCGAGGGCAGTTCTTC CASSKTDRTRGQFF
- - TRBJ2-5 TRBV28 TGTGCCAGCAGTCCCTGGGACGGGGGACAAGAGACGCAGTACTTC CASSPWDGGQETQYF
- few TRBJ2-7 TRBV2 TGTGCCAAGAGGACACCGAGCTCCTACGAGCAGTACTTC CAKRTPSSYEQYF
TRBD1 many TRBJ1-3 TRBV4-2 TGTGCCAGCAGCCCGGACAGGGGTCGCGGAAACACCATATATTTT CASSPDRGRGNTIYF
- many TRBJ2-3 TRBV4-3 TGCGCCAGCAGCCAAGGGACCGGGCCTACTACAGATACGCAGTATTTT CASSQGTGPTTDTQYF
- - TRBJ2-1 TRBV6-1 TGTGCCAGCAGCCGCGCGGCAAAAACCGGGACTCCCTTCGACAATGAGCAGTTCTTC CASSRAAKTGTPFDNEQFF
- many TRBJ2-7 TRBV4-2 TGTGCCAGCAGCCAGGGACGAGGAACCTACGAGCAGTACTTC CASSQGRGTYEQYF
- many TRBJ2-3 TRBV12-3/TRBV12-4 TGTGCCAGCAGTCCGCGAGGGACCCCCAGAGATACGCAGTATTTT CASSPRGTPRDTQYF
TRBD2 many TRBJ2-5 TRBV29-1 TGCAGCGTTGGACTAGCGCAAGAGACCCAGTACTTC CSVGLAQETQYF
- few TRBJ2-3 TRBV12-3/TRBV12-4 TGTGCCAGCAGTTTATCCCCCAGGCGAAACCCAGATACGCAGTATTTT CASSLSPRRNPDTQYF
TRBD1 many TRBJ2-7 TRBV7-6 TGTGCCAGCAGCTTATACGGGACAGAAGGTACCGAGCAGTACTTC CASSLYGTEGTEQYF
- - TRBJ2-6 TRBV7-9 TGTGCCAGCAGCCCAACTCACGTCCAGAACTCTGGGGCCAACGTCCTGACTTTC CASSPTHVQNSGANVLTF
- many TRBJ1-1 TRBV6-6 TGTGCCAGCAGTTACTCATTAGCCACTGAAGCTTTCTTT CASSYSLATEAFF
- many TRBJ1-1 TRBV7-9 TGTGCCAGCACCTTGGACAACACTGAAGCTTTCTTT CASTLDNTEAFF
- many TRBJ2-5 TRBV4-3 TGCGCCAGCAGCCAAGATAATAGGAAGGGGGAGACCCAGTACTTC CASSQDNRKGETQYF
- many TRBJ2-7 TRBV11-3 TGTGCCAGCAGCGGGGGATCGGGGAACGAGCAGTACTTC CASSGGSGNEQYF
- many TRBJ1-1 TRBV2 TGTGCCAGCAGTGGGGGGGCTGAAGCTTTCTTT CASSGGAEAFF
- many TRBJ2-2 TRBV2 TGTGCCAGCAGGGTGTGGGGTGCGAACACCGGGGAGCTGTTTTTT CASRVWGANTGELFF
- - TRBJ2-7 TRBV12-3/TRBV12-4 TGTGCCAGCAGTTTTGGGAGGATCGAGCAGTACTTC CASSFGRIEQYF
- few TRBJ2-2 TRBV7-2 TGTGCCAGCAGCTGGGGGTCGGACACCGGGGAGCTGTTTTTT CASSWGSDTGELFF
- many TRBJ2-5 TRBV6-1 TGTGCCAGCAGGGCTACAGAGACCCAGTACTTC CASRATETQYF
- many TRBJ1-2 TRBV7-6 TGTGCCAGCAGCCCCAGACCCGGGACTAACTATGGCTACACCTTC CASSPRPGTNYGYTF
TRBD1 few TRBJ2-5 TRBV19 TGTGCCAGTAGTAAGACAGGGGTCCGGGCTCCAGAGACCCAGTACTTC CASSKTGVRAPETQYF
- - TRBJ1-5 TRBV7-2 TGTGCCAGCAGCTTAGAGCCCCGTTCCATTCGAGGGCCCCAGCATTTT CASSLEPRSIRGPQHF
- few TRBJ2-3 TRBV29-1 TGCAGCGTCACGATTACCATAACTGATACGCAGTATTTT CSVTITITDTQYF
- - TRBJ2-7 TRBV6-1 TGTGCCAGCACCATGGGGCAGCTGGACGGCTACGAGCAGTACTTC CASTMGQLDGYEQYF
- many TRBJ2-4 TRBV20-1 TGCAGTGCTAGTGTGCCAGCCCCAAAGGACATTCAGTACTTC CSASVPAPKDIQYF
- many TRBJ2-3 TRBV7-2 TGTGCCAGCAGCTTAACGAAAAGATCGGGACAAGGGGGAGCTACGCAGTATTTT CASSLTKRSGQGGATQYF
- few TRBJ2-2 TRBV14 TGTGCCAGCGCCGGAGAGGACACCGGGGAGCTGTTTTTT CASAGEDTGELFF
- many TRBJ1-5 TRBV20-1 TGCAGTGCTACACCAGGTAATAGCAATCAGCCCCAGCATTTT CSATPGNSNQPQHF
- many TRBJ2-3 TRBV6-1 TGTGCCAGCAGTGGCAGGTCGATCCTGACAGATACGCAGTATTTT CASSGRSILTDTQYF
TRBD2 many TRBJ2-1 TRBV6-1 TGTGCCACGGGACTAGCGGACAATGAGCAGTTCTTC CATGLADNEQFF
- many TRBJ2-3 TRBV19 TGTGCCAGTAGTCCCGCGGGGATCACAGATACGCAGTATTTT CASSPAGITDTQYF